What follows are 30 T cell receptor beta chains derived from one specimen sequenced in a study of shared clonotypes between healthy human individuals. Assay used: immunoSEQ multiplex PCR; TCRdb lists only in-frame clones, some missing. Of 100,000 to 120,000 clones listed, 68% are singletons. The sequenced sample consisted of memory CD8+ T cells sorted from blood. Described subset: CD45RO+ cells pooled with CCR7-negative TemRA cells. The source is a woman aged 25 to 39 in good health.

V gene TRBV5-1 combines with J gene TRBJ2-7; 7 bases align to TRBD1. The germline CDR1 and CDR2 sequences are SGHRS and YFSETQ. CDR3 length equals 15 residues. V lost 0 bases and J lost 3; bases outside the gene matches: 6. In nucleotides, the CDR3 is TGCGCCAGCAGCTTGGTAGAGGGGGCCATCTACGAGCAGTACTTC. This encodes CASSLVEGAIYEQYF.

This clone was detected only a few times. The gene calls are TRBV6-5 and TRBJ2-7; 8 bases fit TRBD2. Germline-derived CDR1 and CDR2 are MNHEY and SVGAGI. V lost 10 bases and J lost 4; bases outside the gene matches: 12. CDR3 length equals 14 residues. The CDR3 bases are TGTGCCACCAGGGGTGTAGCGGGAAATTACGAGCAGTACTTC. Amino acid sequence: CATRGVAGNYEQYF.

This clone has just a few counts. The chain is built from TRBV7-8 and TRBJ2-4; 7 bases line up with TRBD2. This CDR3 is built from 15 residues. Germline trimming cut 7 bases from V and 1 base from J; bases unmatched to any gene: 7. Germline V gene sequence: CDR1 SGHVS, CDR2 FQNEAQ. The CDR3, as DNA: TGTGCCAGCACCCCGGGAGGATACGCCAAAAACATTCAGTACTTC. Encoded protein: CASTPGGYAKNIQYF.

This clone was detected once. The rearrangement uses TRBV15 and TRBJ2-7, with 10 bases identical to TRBD1. Trimming cost V 1 base and J 2 bases; bases outside gene matches: 11. Looked up from germline, CDR1 is LNHNV and CDR2 is YYDKDF (reference sequence). CDR3 length: 18 amino acids. The CDR3 DNA reads TGTGCCACCAGCAGAGGGACAGGGGGACACGTACCCGCCTACGAGCAGTACTTC. It translates to CATSRGTGGHVPAYEQYF.

The sample holds one count of this clone. The CDR3 region is CASSSTPAGVYGYTF. The CDR3 coding sequence is TGTGCCAGCAGCTCCACCCCTGCAGGGGTTTATGGCTACACCTTC. The chain uses TRBV7-8 and TRBJ1-2, with D perhaps matching TRBD1 (6 bases). Germline V gives CDR1 SGHVS, CDR2 FQNEAQ. The CDR3 is 15 residues long. The V gene lost 4 bases and the J gene lost 5 bases, with 17 bases spanning the gap. Looking up the rest from reference TRBV7-8 and TRBJ1-2 gives the full variable domain: GAGVSQSPRYKVAKRGQDVALRCDPISGHVSLFWYQQALGQGPEFLTYFQNEAQLDKSGLPSDRFFAERPEGSVSTLKIQRTQQEDSAVYLCASSSTPAGVYGYTFGSGTRLTVV.

The chain uses TRBV2 and TRBJ2-7; 8 bases match TRBD2. Per germline, CDR1 SNHLY and CDR2 FYNNEI. J gave up 5 bases and V 0 bases, and 9 bases lay outside the gene matches. The CDR3 spans 16 residues. This CDR3 reads CASSEALGLGGDEQYF. CDR3 in DNA: TGTGCCAGCAGTGAAGCGCTTGGACTCGGGGGGGACGAGCAGTACTTC.

The chain recombines TRBV11-2 with TRBJ2-1, with D possibly matching TRBD1 (6 bases). CDR3 length: 15 amino acids. V lost 5 bases and J lost 7, with 18 bases in between. CDR1 and CDR2 from the germline V gene are SGHAT and FQNNGV. CDR3 residues: CASSPQQGSVNEQFF. CDR3 bases: TGTGCCAGCAGCCCCCAACAGGGATCCGTGAATGAGCAGTTCTTC.

The chain employs TRBV18 and TRBJ1-1, with D perhaps TRBD1 (5 bases). Germline V gene lookup returns CDR1 KGHSH and CDR2 LQKENI. The CDR3 has 13 amino acids. Trimming removed 6 bases at V and 9 bases at J, with 17 bases between. The CDR3 sequence is CASSETGVDQAFF. The DNA for the CDR3 is TGTGCCAGCTCTGAAACGGGGGTAGACCAAGCTTTCTTT.

The chain recombines TRBV11-2 with TRBJ2-7, with 9 bases identical to TRBD2. The V and J ends lost 3 bases and 4 bases, in that order; junction bases with no gene match: 4. The CDR3 has 14 residues. Germline V gene lookup returns CDR1 SGHAT and CDR2 FQNNGV. In DNA, the CDR3 is TGTGCCAGCAGCTTTAGTAGCGGGAGATACGAGCAGTACTTC. Its translation: CASSFSSGRYEQYF. The full variable domain, with the rest looked up from reference TRBV11-2 and TRBJ2-7, is EAGVAQSPRYKIIEKRQSVAFWCNPISGHATLYWYQQILGQGPKLLIQFQNNGVVDDSQLPKDRFSAERLKGVDSTLKIQPAKLEDSAVYLCASSFSSGRYEQYFGPGTRLTVT.

The rearrangement uses TRBV5-1 and TRBJ2-7; a possible D gene is TRBD1 (6 bases). CDR1 and CDR2 (germline): SGHRS, YFSETQ. Trimming took off 2 bases at V and 7 bases at J, with 16 bases between the two ends. The CDR3 runs 14 residues. The CDR3 loop is CASSLQSARGEQYF. Here the CDR3 DNA reads TGCGCCAGCAGCTTACAGTCTGCTAGGGGGGAGCAGTACTTC. The variable domain in full, with the rest retrieved from reference TRBV5-1 and TRBJ2-7, is KAGVTQTPRYLIKTRGQQVTLSCSPISGHRSVSWYQQTPGQGLQFLFEYFSETQRNKGNFPGRFSGRQFSNSRSEMNVSTLELGDSALYLCASSLQSARGEQYFGPGTRLTVT.

The chain has TRBV7-9 and TRBJ2-1, with 10 bases aligning to TRBD2. V lost 1 base to trimming and J lost 0 bases; unmatched junction nucleotides: 6. Germline V gene sequence: CDR1 SEHNR, CDR2 FQNEAQ (reference sequence). This CDR3 has 18 amino acids. The CDR3 here is CASSLGLAGQSSYNEQFF. CDR3 DNA sequence: TGTGCCAGCAGCTTAGGACTAGCGGGCCAAAGCTCCTACAATGAGCAGTTCTTC.

This sequence joins TRBV7-8 and TRBJ2-1, with a possible D match to TRBD2 (6 bases). This CDR3 spans 13 amino acids. V lost 5 bases and J lost 6, with 11 bases in between. Per the germline V gene, CDR1 is SGHVS and CDR2 is FQNEAQ. The CDR3 spells CASSLGTFNEQFF. The DNA of the CDR3 is TGTGCCAGCAGCCTCGGGACTTTCAATGAGCAGTTCTTC.

The chain employs TRBV9 and TRBJ2-2; 8 bases fit TRBD1. The CDR3 runs 15 residues. Germline CDR1 reads SGDLS; CDR2 reads YYNGEE. V lost 3 bases, J lost 3 bases, and 4 bases stayed unmatched. The CDR3 DNA follows: TGTGCCAGCAGCGGGACAGGGAAGTACACCGGGGAGCTGTTTTTT. Its translation is CASSGTGKYTGELFF.

V gene TRBV7-2 combines with J gene TRBJ2-7; the D gene is possibly TRBD2 (7 bases). CDR1 and CDR2 from the germline V gene are SGHTA and FQGNSA. V lost 5 bases, J lost 3 bases, and 14 bases lay in between. The CDR3 contains 14 residues. The CDR3 nucleotides are TGTGCCAGCAGCGTCCGGGGGGCGTACTACGAGCAGTACTTC. Its protein is CASSVRGAYYEQYF.

The V and J genes are TRBV7-9 and TRBJ2-1; D uncertain. Germline assignment: CDR1 SEHNR and CDR2 FQNEAQ (reference sequence). V was pared by 5 bases and J by 9 bases, with 14 bases between. The CDR3 sequence is 13 residues long. The CDR3 loop is CASSRSNLAEQFF. CDR3 nucleotide sequence: TGTGCCAGCAGCCGGTCGAACTTAGCTGAGCAGTTCTTC.

The genes are TRBV10-3 and TRBJ2-5, with a possible D match to TRBD2 (5 bases). The V end was cut by 8 bases, the J end by 4 bases, with 20 bases between. CDR3 length: 15 amino acids. In germline, CDR1 is ENHRY, CDR2 SYGVKD. The CDR3 DNA reads as TGTGCCATCGGAGGTATGACCCTGCCGGGAGAGACCCAGTACTTC. This gives the protein CAIGGMTLPGETQYF.

The chain joins TRBV18 to TRBJ1-1, with unresolved D. V shed 8 bases and J shed 2 bases, with 15 bases lying between them. The CDR3 has 14 amino acids. Germline values: CDR1 KGHSH, CDR2 LQKENI. CDR3 protein: CASRLTPPNTEAFF. The CDR3 bases are TGTGCCAGCCGCCTTACCCCCCCTAACACTGAAGCTTTCTTT.

The chain has TRBV7-2 and TRBJ2-3; 9 bases are shared with TRBD2. Germline CDR1 SGHTA, CDR2 FQGNSA. The CDR3 totals 16 residues. The V and J ends lost 2 bases and 5 bases, in that order; junction bases with no gene match: 8. The CDR3: CASSLTAGGPLDTQYF. The CDR3 DNA follows: TGTGCCAGCAGCTTAACGGCGGGAGGGCCTCTAGATACGCAGTATTTT.

V gene TRBV6-6 combines with J gene TRBJ2-2; maybe TRBD2 (5 bases). The CDR3 is made up of 16 amino acids. The ends were cut back, 8 bases at V and 6 bases at J, with 22 bases in the middle. From germline, CDR1 is MNHNY and CDR2 SVGAGI (reference sequence). The CDR3 reads CASCKGGASIPGELFF. The CDR3 DNA reads TGTGCCAGCTGTAAGGGTGGAGCTAGCATCCCCGGGGAGCTGTTTTTT.

This clone was observed once. The chain joins TRBV25-1 to TRBJ2-5; the match to TRBD2 covers 11 bases. The J call is doubtful: the DNA matches TRBJ2-7 better. Germline assignment: CDR1 MGHDK and CDR2 SYGVNS. The CDR3 has 15 amino acids. Here the CDR3 reads CASSELAGGTYEQYF. The CDR3 DNA follows: TGTGCCAGCAGTGAACTAGCGGGAGGTACGTACGAGCAGTACTTC.

This chain connects TRBV6-1 to TRBJ2-7, with D tentatively TRBD1 (5 bases). This CDR3 contains 13 residues. The V end was cut by 6 bases, the J end by 0 bases, with 9 bases between. Germline assignment: CDR1 MNHNS and CDR2 SASEGT. The DNA of the CDR3 is TGTGCCAGCAGCATCGACAGCTCCTACGAGCAGTACTTC. It yields the protein CASSIDSSYEQYF.

The gene calls are TRBV20-1 and TRBJ1-1; D is ambiguous. There are 11 residues in the CDR3. V lost 6 bases, J lost 2 bases, and 7 bases lay in between. CDR1 is DFQATT, CDR2 SNEGSKA, per germline (reference sequence). This CDR3 reads CSAPTNTEAFF. The CDR3 nucleotides are TGCAGTGCCCCAACAAACACTGAAGCTTTCTTT.

The chain joins TRBV6-1 to TRBJ1-3; the D is unclear. This CDR3 spans 19 amino acids. Germline loops: CDR1 MNHNS, CDR2 SASEGT. Trimming pared 2 bases from V and 0 bases from J, leaving 20 bases between. CDR3 in DNA: TGTGCCAGCAGTGAAATGTCCTCTTCTCGACCCGACTCTGGAAACACCATATATTTT. It codes for CASSEMSSSRPDSGNTIYF.

This clone has a single count. The chain combines TRBV28 with TRBJ1-5, with D perhaps matching TRBD1 (6 bases). V lost 6 bases to trimming and J lost 6 bases, with 18 bases between them. There are 15 residues in the CDR3. Germline V gives CDR1 MDHEN, CDR2 SYDVKM. In nucleotides, the CDR3 is TGTGCCAGCAGCACAGGGCGAACATCAACTCAGCCCCAGCATTTT. Protein product: CASSTGRTSTQPQHF.

The genes are TRBV27 and TRBJ2-7; D tentatively fits TRBD1 or TRBD2 (7 bases each). Germline assignment: CDR1 MNHEY and CDR2 SMNVEV (reference sequence). The CDR3 runs 14 residues. With 6 bases removed from V and 3 bases from J, the gap between germline ends came to 15 bases. The CDR3 is CASSRGGTSYEQYF. DNA of the CDR3: TGTGCCAGCAGCAGGGGGGGAACTAGCTACGAGCAGTACTTC.

The CDR3 DNA sequence: TGTGCCGGGCAAGGCGGGACTAGCCAAGAGACCCAGTACTTC. Translation gives CAGQGGTSQETQYF. The chain links TRBV7-9 to TRBJ2-5, with TRBD2 identical over 8 bases. The junction had 9 bases not matched to a gene; V was cut back by 11 bases and J by 1 base. This CDR3 comprises 14 residues. Looked up from germline, CDR1 is SEHNR and CDR2 is FQNEAQ (reference sequence).

In regard to this clone: This may arise from a read error, as a much more abundant clone is one base away. The chain carries TRBV11-1 and TRBJ2-7, with TRBD1 as a possible D gene (5 bases). Trimming cost V 1 base and J 4 bases, with 5 bases left between them. There are 12 residues in the CDR3. Looked up from germline, CDR1 is SGHAT and CDR2 is FQDESV (reference sequence). As DNA, the CDR3 is TGTGCCAGCAGCTTAGAGGGGTACGAGCAGTACTTC. Residues: CASSLEGYEQYF.

The chain employs TRBV10-3 and TRBJ2-7, with 7 bases fitting TRBD1. V shed 2 bases and J 0 bases; nucleotides not matched to a gene: 7. Germline V CDR1 and CDR2: ENHRY, SYGVKD. This CDR3 is 16 amino acids long. This CDR3 reads CAISEGAGGRSYEQYF. The CDR3 coding sequence is TGTGCCATCAGTGAGGGGGCAGGGGGACGCTCCTACGAGCAGTACTTC.

The rearrangement links TRBV5-1 to TRBJ1-1, with a possible D match to TRBD1 (5 bases). The germline V gene encodes CDR1 SGHRS and CDR2 YFSETQ. CDR3 length: 13 residues. V lost 4 bases and J 8 bases, leaving 15 bases between the germline ends. CDR3 nucleotide sequence: TGCGCCAGCAGCCCCGGGACGCTCATAGAAGCTTTCTTT. It yields the protein CASSPGTLIEAFF. Using reference TRBV5-1 and TRBJ1-1 for the parts outside the CDR3, the full variable domain is KAGVTQTPRYLIKTRGQQVTLSCSPISGHRSVSWYQQTPGQGLQFLFEYFSETQRNKGNFPGRFSGRQFSNSRSEMNVSTLELGDSALYLCASSPGTLIEAFFGQGTRLTVV.

The chain joins TRBV5-1 to TRBJ2-7, with 10 bases identical to TRBD1. V shed 6 bases and J 6 bases; nucleotides not matched to a gene: 12. CDR3 length equals 15 residues. From germline, CDR1 is SGHRS and CDR2 YFSETQ. DNA for the CDR3: TGCGCCAGCAAACAACCGGGACAGGGGAGGGTCGAGCAGTACTTC. It codes for CASKQPGQGRVEQYF.